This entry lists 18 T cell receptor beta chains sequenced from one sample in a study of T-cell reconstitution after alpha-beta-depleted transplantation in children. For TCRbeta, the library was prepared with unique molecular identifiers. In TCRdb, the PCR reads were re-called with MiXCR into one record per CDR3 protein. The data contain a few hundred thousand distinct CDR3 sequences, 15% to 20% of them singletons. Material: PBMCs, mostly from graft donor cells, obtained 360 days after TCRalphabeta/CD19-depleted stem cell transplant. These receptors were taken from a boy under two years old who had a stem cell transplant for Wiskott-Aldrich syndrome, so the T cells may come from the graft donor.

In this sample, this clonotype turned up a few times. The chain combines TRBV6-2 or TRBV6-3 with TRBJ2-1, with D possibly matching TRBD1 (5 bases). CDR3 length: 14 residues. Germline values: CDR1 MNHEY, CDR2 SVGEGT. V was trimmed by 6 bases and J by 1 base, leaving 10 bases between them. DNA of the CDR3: TGTGCCAGCAGGGGGAAGGGGTCCTACAATGAGCAGTTCTTC. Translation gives CASRGKGSYNEQFF.

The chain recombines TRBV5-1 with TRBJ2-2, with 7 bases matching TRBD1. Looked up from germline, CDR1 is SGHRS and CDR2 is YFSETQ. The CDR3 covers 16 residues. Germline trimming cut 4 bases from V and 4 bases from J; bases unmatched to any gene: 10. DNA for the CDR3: TGCGCCAGCAGCCAGAGGACAGGAGCCACCACCGGGGAGCTGTTTTTT. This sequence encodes CASSQRTGATTGELFF. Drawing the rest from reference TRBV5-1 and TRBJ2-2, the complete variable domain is KAGVTQTPRYLIKTRGQQVTLSCSPISGHRSVSWYQQTPGQGLQFLFEYFSETQRNKGNFPGRFSGRQFSNSRSEMNVSTLELGDSALYLCASSQRTGATTGELFFGEGSRLTVL.

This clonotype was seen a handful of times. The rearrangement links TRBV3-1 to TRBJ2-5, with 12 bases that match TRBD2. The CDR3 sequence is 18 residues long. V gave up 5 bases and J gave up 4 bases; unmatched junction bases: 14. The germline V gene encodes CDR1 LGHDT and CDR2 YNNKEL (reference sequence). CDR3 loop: CASSKTSGGSTLRETQYF. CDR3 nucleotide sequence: TGTGCCAGCAGCAAGACTAGCGGGGGATCGACCCTTCGAGAGACCCAGTACTTC.

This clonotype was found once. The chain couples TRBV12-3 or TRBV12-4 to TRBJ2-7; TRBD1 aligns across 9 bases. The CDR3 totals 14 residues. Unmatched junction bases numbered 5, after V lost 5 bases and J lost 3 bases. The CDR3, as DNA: TGTGCCAGCAGTATCCGGGACAGGGTCTACGAGCAGTACTTC. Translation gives CASSIRDRVYEQYF.

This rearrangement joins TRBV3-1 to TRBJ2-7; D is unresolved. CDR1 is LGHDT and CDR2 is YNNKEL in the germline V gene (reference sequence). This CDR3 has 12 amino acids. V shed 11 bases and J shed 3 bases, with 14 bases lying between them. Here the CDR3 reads CASGMVGYEQYF. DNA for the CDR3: TGTGCCTCCGGCATGGTTGGCTACGAGCAGTACTTC.

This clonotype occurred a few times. For the CDR3, the DNA is TGCGCCAGCAGCCCCGGCTTGACTCAGAAGGCCACCGGGGAGCTGTTTTTT. It codes for CASSPGLTQKATGELFF. The chain is built from TRBV5-1 and TRBJ2-2, with D unresolved. Germline V lookup: CDR1 SGHRS, CDR2 YFSETQ. V lost 4 bases and J 4 bases, leaving 20 bases between the germline ends. This CDR3 has 17 residues.

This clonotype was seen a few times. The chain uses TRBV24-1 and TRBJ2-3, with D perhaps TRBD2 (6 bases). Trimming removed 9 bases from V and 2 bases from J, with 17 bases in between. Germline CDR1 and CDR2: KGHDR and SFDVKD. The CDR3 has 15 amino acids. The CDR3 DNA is TGTGCCACCGGGTCGGGACTTAGACACACAGATACGCAGTATTTT. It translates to CATGSGLRHTDTQYF.

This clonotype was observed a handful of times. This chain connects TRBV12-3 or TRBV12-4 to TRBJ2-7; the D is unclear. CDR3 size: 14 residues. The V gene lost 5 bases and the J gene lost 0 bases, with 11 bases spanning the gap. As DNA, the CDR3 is TGTGCCAGCAGTAATCTAGGATACTCCTACGAGCAGTACTTC. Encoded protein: CASSNLGYSYEQYF.

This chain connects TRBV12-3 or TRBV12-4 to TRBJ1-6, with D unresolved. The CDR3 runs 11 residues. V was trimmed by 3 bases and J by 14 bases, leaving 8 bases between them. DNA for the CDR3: TGTGCCAGCAGTTTGCAAAGAGCCCTCCACTTT. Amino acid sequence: CASSLQRALHF.

The DNA for the CDR3 is TGTGCCAGCAGCTTAGTCGGGGTCTCCTACAATGAGCAGTTCTTC. Encoded protein: CASSLVGVSYNEQFF. The genes are TRBV11-2 and TRBJ2-1, with a weak D call TRBD2 (5 bases). The germline V gene has CDR1 SGHAT and CDR2 FQNNGV. V lost 1 base and J lost 0, with 7 bases in between. The CDR3 extends over 15 amino acids.

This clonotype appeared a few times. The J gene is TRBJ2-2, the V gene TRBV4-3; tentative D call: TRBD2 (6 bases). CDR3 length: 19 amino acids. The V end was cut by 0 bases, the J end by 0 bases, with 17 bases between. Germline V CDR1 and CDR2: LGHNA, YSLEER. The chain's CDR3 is CASSQDLGLATANTGELFF. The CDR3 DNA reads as TGCGCCAGCAGCCAAGATTTAGGGCTAGCGACTGCGAACACCGGGGAGCTGTTTTTT.

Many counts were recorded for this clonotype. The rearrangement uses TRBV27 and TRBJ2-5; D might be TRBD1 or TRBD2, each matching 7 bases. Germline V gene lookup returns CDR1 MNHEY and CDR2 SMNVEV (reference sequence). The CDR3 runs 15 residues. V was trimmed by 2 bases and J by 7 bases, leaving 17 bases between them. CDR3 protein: CASSLQGGSYVTQYF. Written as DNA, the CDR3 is TGTGCCAGCAGTTTACAGGGGGGGAGTTATGTGACCCAGTACTTC.

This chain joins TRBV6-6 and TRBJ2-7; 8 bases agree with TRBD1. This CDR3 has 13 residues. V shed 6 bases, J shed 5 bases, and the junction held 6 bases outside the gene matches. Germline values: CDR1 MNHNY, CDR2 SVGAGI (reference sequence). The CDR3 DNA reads TGTGCCAGCAGGCCCCCAGGGGGCAACGAGCAGTACTTC. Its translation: CASRPPGGNEQYF.

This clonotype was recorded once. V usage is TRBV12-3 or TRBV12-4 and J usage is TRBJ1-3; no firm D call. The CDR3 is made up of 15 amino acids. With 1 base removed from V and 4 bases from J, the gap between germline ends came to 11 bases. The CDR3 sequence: CASSLGPATGNTIYF. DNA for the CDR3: TGTGCCAGCAGTTTAGGGCCCGCCACAGGAAACACCATATATTTT.

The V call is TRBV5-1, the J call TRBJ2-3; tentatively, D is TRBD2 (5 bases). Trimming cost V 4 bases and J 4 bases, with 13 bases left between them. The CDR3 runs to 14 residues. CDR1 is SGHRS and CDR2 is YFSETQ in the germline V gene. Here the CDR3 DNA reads TGCGCCAGCAGCAGCTGGCTAGCATCAGATACGCAGTATTTT. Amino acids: CASSSWLASDTQYF.

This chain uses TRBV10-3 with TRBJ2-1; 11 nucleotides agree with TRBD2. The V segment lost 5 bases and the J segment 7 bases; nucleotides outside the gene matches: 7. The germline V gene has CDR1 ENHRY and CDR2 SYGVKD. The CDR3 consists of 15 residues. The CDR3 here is CAISSGTSGPNEQFF. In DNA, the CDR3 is TGTGCCATCAGTTCCGGGACTAGCGGCCCTAATGAGCAGTTCTTC.

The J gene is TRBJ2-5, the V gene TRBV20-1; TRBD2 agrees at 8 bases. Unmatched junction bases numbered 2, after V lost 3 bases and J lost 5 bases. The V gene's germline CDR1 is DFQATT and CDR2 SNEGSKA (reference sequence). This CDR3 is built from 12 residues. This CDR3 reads CSASGGAETQYF. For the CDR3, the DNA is TGCAGTGCTAGCGGGGGGGCGGAGACCCAGTACTTC.

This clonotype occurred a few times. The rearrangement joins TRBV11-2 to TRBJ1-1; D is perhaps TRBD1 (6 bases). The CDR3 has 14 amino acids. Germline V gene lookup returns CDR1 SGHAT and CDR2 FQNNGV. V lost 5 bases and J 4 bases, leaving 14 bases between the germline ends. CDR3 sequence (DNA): TGTGCCAGCAGCGCGGGAGGGGGGTTCACTGAAGCTTTCTTT. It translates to CASSAGGGFTEAFF.